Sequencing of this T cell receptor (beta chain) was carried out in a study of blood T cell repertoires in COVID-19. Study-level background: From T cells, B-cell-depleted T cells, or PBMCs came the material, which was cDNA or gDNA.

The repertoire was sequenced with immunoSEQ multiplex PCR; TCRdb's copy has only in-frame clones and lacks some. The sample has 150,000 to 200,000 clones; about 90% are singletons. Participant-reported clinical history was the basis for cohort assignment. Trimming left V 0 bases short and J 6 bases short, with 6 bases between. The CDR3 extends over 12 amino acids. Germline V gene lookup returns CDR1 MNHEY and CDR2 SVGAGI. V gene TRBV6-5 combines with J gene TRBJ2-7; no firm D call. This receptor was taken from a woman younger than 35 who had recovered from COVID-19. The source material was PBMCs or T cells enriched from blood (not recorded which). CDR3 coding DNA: TGTGCCAGCAGTTACTCGTCGGGCGAGCAGTACTTC. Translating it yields CASSYSSGEQYF.